The source of this T cell receptor beta chain is a study of identical twins. Trimming shortened V by 2 bases and J by 7 bases, and 11 bases separated the two germline ends. This CDR3 spans 14 amino acids. CDR1 is SGHTA and CDR2 is FQGNSA in the germline V gene. General study results and limits: Twin pairs' shared out-of-frame alpha sequences were enriched in low generation probability. Analyses based on zero insertions could be partly confounded by invariant MAIT and iNKT cells.

Concerning this clonotype: Its antigen is still unknown.

Carrying unique molecular identifiers, the cDNA also gained a universal primer site through template switching. From the 5' RACE reads, TCRdb called clonotypes with MiXCR, one entry per CDR3 protein. The sample has roughly 630,000 distinct CDR3 sequences, under 8.5% seen once. Another study also made use of these data, one on yellow fever vaccine responses in identical twins.

Sequenced input: PBMCs. This TCR came from a woman aged 18-30 years in good health. V is TRBV7-2 and J is TRBJ2-2; D call uncertain. CDR3 loop: CASSLSHDLGELFF. CDR3 nucleotides: TGTGCCAGCAGCTTATCGCACGATCTCGGGGAGCTGTTTTTT.